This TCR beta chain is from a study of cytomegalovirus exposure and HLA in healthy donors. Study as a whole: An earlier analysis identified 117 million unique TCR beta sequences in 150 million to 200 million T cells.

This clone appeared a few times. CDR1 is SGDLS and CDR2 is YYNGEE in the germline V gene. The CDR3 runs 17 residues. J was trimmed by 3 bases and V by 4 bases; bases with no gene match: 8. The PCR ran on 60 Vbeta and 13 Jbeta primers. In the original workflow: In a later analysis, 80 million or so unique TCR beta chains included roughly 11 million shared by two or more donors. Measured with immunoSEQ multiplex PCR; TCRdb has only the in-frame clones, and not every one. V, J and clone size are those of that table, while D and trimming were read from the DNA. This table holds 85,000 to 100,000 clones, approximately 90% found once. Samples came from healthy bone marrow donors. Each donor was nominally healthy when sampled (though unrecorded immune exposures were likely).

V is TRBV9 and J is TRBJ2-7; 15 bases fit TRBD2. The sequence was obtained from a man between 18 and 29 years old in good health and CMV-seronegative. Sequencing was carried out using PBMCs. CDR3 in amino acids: CASSPTGLAGGDYEQYF. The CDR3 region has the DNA TGTGCCAGCAGCCCCACCGGACTAGCGGGAGGGGACTACGAGCAGTACTTC.